Below are 5 T cell receptor beta chains sequenced from a single sample in a study of spatial heterogeneity in lung cancer. Study conclusions and caveats: Expanded alpha and beta TCR counts within tumors tracked tumor mutation counts.

As to time point: sample taken at primary tumor resection. Their antigens are not known. A single record per CDR3 protein comes from TCRdb applying MiXCR to the 5' RACE reads. The sample lists 7,500 to 10,000 distinct CDR3 sequences, 8.7% seen once, with roughly 12% in the top ten. This specimen was lung tumor tissue, taken at surgery. The receptors shown here come from a female donor with early-stage non-small cell lung cancer.

This clonotype was detected many times. The V gene is TRBV19, the J gene TRBJ1-5, with D perhaps matching TRBD1 (5 bases). The CDR3 has 16 amino acids. The V gene lost 6 bases and the J gene lost 5 bases, with 20 bases spanning the gap. CDR1 and CDR2 from the germline V gene are LNHDA and SQIVND (reference sequence). CDR3 loop: CASSRFWAAGDQPQHF. CDR3 nucleotide sequence: TGTGCCAGTAGCCGGTTCTGGGCAGCGGGGGATCAGCCCCAGCATTTT. Variable domain in full (rest from reference TRBV19 and TRBJ1-5): DGGITQSPKYLFRKEGQNVTLSCEQNLNHDAMYWYRQDPGQGLRLIYYSQIVNDFQKGDIAEGYSVSREKKESFPLTVTSAQKNPTAFYLCASSRFWAAGDQPQHFGDGTRLSIL.

This clonotype ranks as large. The V call is TRBV7-9, the J call TRBJ1-6; no firm D call. The V end lost 4 bases, the J end lost 5 bases, and 9 bases lay between the germline ends. The CDR3 consists of 14 residues. The germline CDR1 and CDR2 sequences are SEHNR and FQNEAQ (reference sequence). CDR3 bases: TGTGCCAGCAGCTATGGCGGCCATAATTCACCCCTCCACTTT. This sequence encodes CASSYGGHNSPLHF. The full variable domain, completed using reference TRBV7-9 and TRBJ1-6, is DTGVSQNPRHKITKRGQNVTFRCDPISEHNRLYWYRQTLGQGPEFLTYFQNEAQLEKSRLLSDRFSAERPKGSFSTLEIQRTEQGDSAMYLCASSYGGHNSPLHFGNGTRLTVT.

By sample fraction, this clonotype is large. The gene calls are TRBV7-2 and TRBJ1-4, with D maybe TRBD1 (6 bases). Germline V gene data show CDR1 as SGHTA and CDR2 as FQGNSA. The CDR3 is 15 amino acids. Trimming left V 1 base short and J 7 bases short, with 13 bases between. The CDR3 nucleotides read TGTGCCAGCAGCTTAGAAGGGGGGATCGGTGAAAAACTGTTTTTT. This encodes CASSLEGGIGEKLFF. Together with reference TRBV7-2 and TRBJ1-4, the CDR3 gives the full variable domain: GAGVSQSPSNKVTEKGKDVELRCDPISGHTALYWYRQSLGQGLEFLIYFQGNSAPDKSGLPSDRFSAERTGGSVSTLTIQRTQQEDSAVYLCASSLEGGIGEKLFFGSGTQLSVL.

This clonotype was counted between two and nine times. The V call is TRBV2, the J call TRBJ1-1; D unclear. The CDR3 is 13 residues long. CDR1 and CDR2 from the germline V gene are SNHLY and FYNNEI. The V gene lost 5 bases and the J gene lost 7 bases, with 14 bases spanning the gap. The CDR3 sequence is CASSKEQGNEAFF. As DNA, the CDR3 is TGTGCCAGCAGTAAGGAACAAGGAAATGAAGCTTTCTTT.

This clonotype is medium-sized in the sample. The gene calls are TRBV10-3 and TRBJ2-5; a possible D gene is TRBD1 (6 bases). The germline V gene encodes CDR1 ENHRY and CDR2 SYGVKD. Trimming stripped 4 bases from V and 1 base from J, with 10 bases between. CDR3 length: 14 amino acids. CDR3 residues: CAISGRGGQETQYF. Here the CDR3 DNA reads TGTGCCATCAGTGGCAGGGGTGGCCAAGAGACCCAGTACTTC.